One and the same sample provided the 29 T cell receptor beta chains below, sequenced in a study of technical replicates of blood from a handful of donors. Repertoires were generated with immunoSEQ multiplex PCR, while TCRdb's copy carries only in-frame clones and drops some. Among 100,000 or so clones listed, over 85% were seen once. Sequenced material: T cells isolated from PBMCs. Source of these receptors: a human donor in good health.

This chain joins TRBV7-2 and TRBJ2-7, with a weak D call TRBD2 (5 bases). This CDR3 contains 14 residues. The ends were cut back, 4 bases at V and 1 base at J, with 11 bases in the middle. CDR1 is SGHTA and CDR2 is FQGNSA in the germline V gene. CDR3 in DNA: TGTGCCAGCAGCTGGTTAGCGAAATCCTACGAGCAGTACTTC. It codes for CASSWLAKSYEQYF.

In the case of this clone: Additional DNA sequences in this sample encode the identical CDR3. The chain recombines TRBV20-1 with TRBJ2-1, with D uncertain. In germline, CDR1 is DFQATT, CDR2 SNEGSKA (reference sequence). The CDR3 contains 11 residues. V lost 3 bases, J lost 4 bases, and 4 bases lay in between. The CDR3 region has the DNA TGCAGTGCTAGTTCGTACAATGAGCAGTTCTTC. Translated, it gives CSASSYNEQFF.

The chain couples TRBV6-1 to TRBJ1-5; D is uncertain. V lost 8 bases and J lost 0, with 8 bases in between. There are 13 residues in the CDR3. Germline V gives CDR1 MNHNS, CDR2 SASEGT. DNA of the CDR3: TGTGCCAGCCTGACAAATAGCAATCAGCCCCAGCATTTT. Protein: CASLTNSNQPQHF.

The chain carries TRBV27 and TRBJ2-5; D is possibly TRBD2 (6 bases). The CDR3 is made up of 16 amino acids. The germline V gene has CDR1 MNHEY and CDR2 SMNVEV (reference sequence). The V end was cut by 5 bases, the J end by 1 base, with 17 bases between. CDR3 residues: CASSPWRGVAQETQYF. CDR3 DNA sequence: TGTGCCAGCAGTCCCTGGCGGGGAGTGGCCCAAGAGACCCAGTACTTC.

As DNA, the CDR3 is TGTGCCAGCAGCTTATCCCCAGGCGGGGAGGCTTTCTTT. Its translation: CASSLSPGGEAFF. The V call is TRBV7-8, the J call TRBJ1-1, with D hard to call. Trimming removed 2 bases from V and 11 bases from J, with 15 bases in between. The germline V gene encodes CDR1 SGHVS and CDR2 FQNEAQ. The CDR3 contains 13 residues. Filled out from reference TRBV7-8 and TRBJ1-1, the complete variable domain reads GAGVSQSPRYKVAKRGQDVALRCDPISGHVSLFWYQQALGQGPEFLTYFQNEAQLDKSGLPSDRFFAERPEGSVSTLKIQRTQQEDSAVYLCASSLSPGGEAFFGQGTRLTVV.

CDR3 in DNA: TGCGCCAGCAGGATGGGGGGAGGGTACAGTACCTACAATGAGCAGTTCTTC. Residues: CASRMGGGYSTYNEQFF. The rearrangement links TRBV5-1 to TRBJ2-1; 7 bases are shared with TRBD2. The CDR3 runs 17 residues. The germline V gene has CDR1 SGHRS and CDR2 YFSETQ. The ends lost 5 bases at V and 2 bases at J; junction bases unmatched: 13.

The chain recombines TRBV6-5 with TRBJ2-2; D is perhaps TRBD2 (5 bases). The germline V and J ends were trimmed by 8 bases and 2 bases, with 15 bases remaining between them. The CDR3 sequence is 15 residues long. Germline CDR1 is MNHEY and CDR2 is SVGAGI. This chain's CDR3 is CASHRVASNTGELFF. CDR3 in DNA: TGTGCCAGCCATCGGGTAGCGTCTAACACCGGGGAGCTGTTTTTT.

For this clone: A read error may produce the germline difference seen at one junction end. For the CDR3, the DNA is TGTGCCAGCAGCCAGCAGATTGGACTAGCGGGGGTTCTTACCTTC. Encoded protein: CASSQQIGLAGVLTF. The V gene is TRBV6-6, the J gene TRBJ2-7; 13 bases map to TRBD2. The CDR3 sequence is 15 residues long. Looked up from germline, CDR1 is MNHNY and CDR2 is SVGAGI (reference sequence).

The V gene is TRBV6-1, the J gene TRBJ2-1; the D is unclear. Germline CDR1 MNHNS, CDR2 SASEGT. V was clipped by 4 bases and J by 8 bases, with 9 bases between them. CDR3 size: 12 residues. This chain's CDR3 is CASSGRLDEQFF. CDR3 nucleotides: TGTGCCAGCAGTGGTCGTTTAGATGAGCAGTTCTTC.

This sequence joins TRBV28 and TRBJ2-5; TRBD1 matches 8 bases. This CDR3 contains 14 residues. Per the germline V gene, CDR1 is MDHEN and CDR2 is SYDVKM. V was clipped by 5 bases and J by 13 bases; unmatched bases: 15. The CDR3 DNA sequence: TGTGCCAGCAGTCCCCAGGGGGCAGGTGGATACCGGTACTTC. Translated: CASSPQGAGGYRYF. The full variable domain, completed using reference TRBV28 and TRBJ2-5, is DVKVTQSSRYLVKRTGEKVFLECVQDMDHENMFWYRQDPGLGLRLIYFSYDVKMKEKGDIPEGYSVSREKKERFSLILESASTNQTSMYLCASSPQGAGGYRYFGPGTRLLVL.

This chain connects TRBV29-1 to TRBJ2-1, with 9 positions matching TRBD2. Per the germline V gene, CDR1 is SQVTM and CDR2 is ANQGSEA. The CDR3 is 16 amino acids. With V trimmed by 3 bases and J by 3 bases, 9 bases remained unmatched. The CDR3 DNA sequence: TGCAGCGTTGACTGGAAACTAGCGGGTGGCTACAATGAGCAGTTCTTC. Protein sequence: CSVDWKLAGGYNEQFF.

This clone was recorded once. The CDR3 coding sequence is TGTGCCATTCCCGTGCAGCGAGGGGATACGCAGTATTTT. Translating gives CAIPVQRGDTQYF. The chain combines TRBV19 with TRBJ2-3, with D possibly being TRBD2 (5 bases). This CDR3 has 13 amino acids. Germline-derived CDR1 and CDR2 are LNHDA and SQIVND (reference sequence). Trimming cost V 10 bases and J 6 bases, with 17 bases left between them.

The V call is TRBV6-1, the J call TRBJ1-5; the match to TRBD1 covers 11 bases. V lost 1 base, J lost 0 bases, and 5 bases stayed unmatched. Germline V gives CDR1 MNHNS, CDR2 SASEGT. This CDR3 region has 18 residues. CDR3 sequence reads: CASSEGDRGSYSNQPQHF. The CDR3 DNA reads TGTGCCAGCAGTGAAGGGGACAGGGGGTCTTATAGCAATCAGCCCCAGCATTTT.

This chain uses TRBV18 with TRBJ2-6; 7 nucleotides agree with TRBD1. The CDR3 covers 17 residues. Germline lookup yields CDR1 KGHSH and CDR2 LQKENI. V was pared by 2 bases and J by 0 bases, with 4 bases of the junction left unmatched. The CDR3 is CASSPRGPRSGANVLTF. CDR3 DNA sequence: TGTGCCAGCTCACCAAGGGGGCCCCGCTCTGGGGCCAACGTCCTGACTTTC. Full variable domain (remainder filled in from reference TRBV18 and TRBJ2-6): NAGVMQNPRHLVRRRGQEARLRCSPMKGHSHVYWYRQLPEEGLKFMVYLQKENIIDESGMPKERFSAEFPKEGPSILRIQQVVRGDSAAYFCASSPRGPRSGANVLTFGAGSRLTVL.

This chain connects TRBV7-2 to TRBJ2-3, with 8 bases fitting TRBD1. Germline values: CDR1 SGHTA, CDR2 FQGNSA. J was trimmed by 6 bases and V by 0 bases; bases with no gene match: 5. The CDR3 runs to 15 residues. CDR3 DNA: TGTGCCAGCAGCTTAGCTGGACAGGGTTGGGATACGCAGTATTTT. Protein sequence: CASSLAGQGWDTQYF.

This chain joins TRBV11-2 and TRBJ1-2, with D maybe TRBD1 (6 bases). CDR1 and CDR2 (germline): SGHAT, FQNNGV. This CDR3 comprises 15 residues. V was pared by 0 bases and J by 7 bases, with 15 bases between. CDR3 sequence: CASSLDPALGGGYTF. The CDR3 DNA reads TGTGCCAGCAGCTTAGATCCCGCCCTAGGGGGTGGCTACACCTTC. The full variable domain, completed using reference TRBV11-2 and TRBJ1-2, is EAGVAQSPRYKIIEKRQSVAFWCNPISGHATLYWYQQILGQGPKLLIQFQNNGVVDDSQLPKDRFSAERLKGVDSTLKIQPAKLEDSAVYLCASSLDPALGGGYTFGSGTRLTVV.

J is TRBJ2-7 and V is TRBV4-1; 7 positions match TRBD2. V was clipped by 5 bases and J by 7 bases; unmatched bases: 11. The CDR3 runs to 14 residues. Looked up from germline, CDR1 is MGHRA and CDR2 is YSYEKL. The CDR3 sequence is CASSSPQSGEEQYF. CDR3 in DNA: TGCGCCAGCAGCTCACCACAGAGCGGGGAAGAGCAGTACTTC.

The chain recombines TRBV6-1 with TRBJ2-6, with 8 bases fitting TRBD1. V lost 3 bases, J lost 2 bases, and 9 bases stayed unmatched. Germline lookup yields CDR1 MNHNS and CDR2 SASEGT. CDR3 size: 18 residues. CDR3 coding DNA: TGTGCCAGCAGTGAGGGCCTTATACAGGGGGCTGGGGCCAACGTCCTGACTTTC. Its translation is CASSEGLIQGAGANVLTF.

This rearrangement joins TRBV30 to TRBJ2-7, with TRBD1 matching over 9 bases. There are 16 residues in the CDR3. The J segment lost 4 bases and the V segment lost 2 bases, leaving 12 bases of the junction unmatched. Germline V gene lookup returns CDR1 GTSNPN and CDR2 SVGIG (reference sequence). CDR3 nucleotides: TGTGCCTGGAGTCTTACATCCGGGACAGGGATATACGAGCAGTACTTC. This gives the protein CAWSLTSGTGIYEQYF.

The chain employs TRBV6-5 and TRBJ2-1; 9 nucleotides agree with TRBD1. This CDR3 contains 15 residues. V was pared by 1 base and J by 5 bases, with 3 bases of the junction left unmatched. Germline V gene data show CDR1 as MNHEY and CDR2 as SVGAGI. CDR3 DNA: TGTGCCAGCAGTTACTTCCGGACAGGGGACAATGAGCAGTTCTTC. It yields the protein CASSYFRTGDNEQFF.

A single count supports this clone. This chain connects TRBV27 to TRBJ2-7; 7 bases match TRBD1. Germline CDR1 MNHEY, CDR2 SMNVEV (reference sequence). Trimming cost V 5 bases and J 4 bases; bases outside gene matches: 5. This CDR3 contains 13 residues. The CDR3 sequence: CASSHGTEYEQYF. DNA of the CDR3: TGTGCCAGCAGTCACGGGACAGAATACGAGCAGTACTTC.

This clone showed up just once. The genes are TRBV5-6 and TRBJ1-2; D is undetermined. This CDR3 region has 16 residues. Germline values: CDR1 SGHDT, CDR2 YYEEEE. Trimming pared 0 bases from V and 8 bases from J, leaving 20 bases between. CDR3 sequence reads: CASSLVALNTMVGYTF. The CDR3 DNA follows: TGTGCCAGCAGCTTGGTAGCGTTGAATACCATGGTAGGCTACACCTTC.

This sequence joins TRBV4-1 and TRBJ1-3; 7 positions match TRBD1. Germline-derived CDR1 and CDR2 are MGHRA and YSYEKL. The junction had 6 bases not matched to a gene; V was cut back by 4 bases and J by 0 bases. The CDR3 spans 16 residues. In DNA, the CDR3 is TGCGCCAGCAGCCGATTAGGGACAGACTCTGGAAACACCATATATTTT. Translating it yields CASSRLGTDSGNTIYF.

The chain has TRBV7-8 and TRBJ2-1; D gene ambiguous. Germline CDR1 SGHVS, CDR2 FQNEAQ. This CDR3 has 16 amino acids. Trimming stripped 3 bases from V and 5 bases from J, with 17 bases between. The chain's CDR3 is CASSLLLSRRHNEQFF. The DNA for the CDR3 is TGTGCCAGCAGCTTGTTACTGTCTAGACGACACAATGAGCAGTTCTTC.

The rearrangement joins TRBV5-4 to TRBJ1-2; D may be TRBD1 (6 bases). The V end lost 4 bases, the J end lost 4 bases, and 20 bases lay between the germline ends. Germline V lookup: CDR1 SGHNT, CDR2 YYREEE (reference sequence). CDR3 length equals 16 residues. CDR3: CASSTHQGNKFYGYTF. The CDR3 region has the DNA TGTGCCAGCAGCACGCACCAGGGGAACAAATTCTATGGCTACACCTTC.

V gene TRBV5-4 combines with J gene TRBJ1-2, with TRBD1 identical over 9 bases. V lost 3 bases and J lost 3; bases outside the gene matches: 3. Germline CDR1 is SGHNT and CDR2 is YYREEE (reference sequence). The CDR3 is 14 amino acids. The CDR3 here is CASSYGQGYYGYTF. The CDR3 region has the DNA TGTGCCAGCAGCTACGGACAGGGGTACTATGGCTACACCTTC.

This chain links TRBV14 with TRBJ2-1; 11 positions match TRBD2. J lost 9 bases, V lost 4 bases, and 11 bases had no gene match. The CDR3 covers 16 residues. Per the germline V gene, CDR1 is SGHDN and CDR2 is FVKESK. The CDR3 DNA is TGTGCCAGCAGCCGGCGTGGTAGCGGGGGGGTCGGTGAGCAGTTCTTC. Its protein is CASSRRGSGGVGEQFF.

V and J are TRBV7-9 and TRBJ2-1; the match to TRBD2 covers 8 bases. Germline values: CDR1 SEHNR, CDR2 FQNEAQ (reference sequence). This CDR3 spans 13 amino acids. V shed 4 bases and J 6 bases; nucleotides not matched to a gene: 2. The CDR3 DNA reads TGTGCCAGCAGCTCTGGGACTAGCAATGAGCAGTTCTTC. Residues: CASSSGTSNEQFF. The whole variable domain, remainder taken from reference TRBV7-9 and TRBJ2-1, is DTGVSQNPRHKITKRGQNVTFRCDPISEHNRLYWYRQTLGQGPEFLTYFQNEAQLEKSRLLSDRFSAERPKGSFSTLEIQRTEQGDSAMYLCASSSGTSNEQFFGPGTRLTVL.

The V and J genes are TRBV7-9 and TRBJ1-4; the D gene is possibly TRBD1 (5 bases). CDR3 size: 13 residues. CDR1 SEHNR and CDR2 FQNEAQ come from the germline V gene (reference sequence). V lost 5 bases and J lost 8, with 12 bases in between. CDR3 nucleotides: TGTGCCAGCAGCCTCCCCAAGGGGGAAAAACTGTTTTTT. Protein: CASSLPKGEKLFF.